This T cell receptor beta chain was captured by sequencing in a study of T-cell memory formation after mild COVID-19. Findings of the study overall: CD4+ bias marked clones expanding day 15 to 37, unlike balanced contracting clones. Of the contracting clones, CD4+ ones lay mainly in CM and EM, and CD8+ ones in EMRA.

For this clonotype: Its specificity is not known.

A single record per CDR3 protein comes from TCRdb applying MiXCR to the 5' RACE reads. The sample lists around 300,000 distinct CDR3 sequences; roughly 15% were seen once. The germline gives CDR1 MNHEY, CDR2 SVGEGT. The germline V and J ends were trimmed by 8 bases and 4 bases, with 8 bases remaining between them. This CDR3 has 11 residues. J is TRBJ1-2 and V is TRBV6-2 or TRBV6-3; D remains ambiguous. Material for sequencing was PBMCs or a T cell subset sorted from them (not recorded which). The receptor was derived from a man in his late teens or twenties who had mild COVID-19 (a few samples of this study predate the infection). Cell type and time point are not known. Written as DNA, the CDR3 is TGTGCCAGCCGGGTTTCCTATGGCTACACCTTC. Its protein product is CASRVSYGYTF.